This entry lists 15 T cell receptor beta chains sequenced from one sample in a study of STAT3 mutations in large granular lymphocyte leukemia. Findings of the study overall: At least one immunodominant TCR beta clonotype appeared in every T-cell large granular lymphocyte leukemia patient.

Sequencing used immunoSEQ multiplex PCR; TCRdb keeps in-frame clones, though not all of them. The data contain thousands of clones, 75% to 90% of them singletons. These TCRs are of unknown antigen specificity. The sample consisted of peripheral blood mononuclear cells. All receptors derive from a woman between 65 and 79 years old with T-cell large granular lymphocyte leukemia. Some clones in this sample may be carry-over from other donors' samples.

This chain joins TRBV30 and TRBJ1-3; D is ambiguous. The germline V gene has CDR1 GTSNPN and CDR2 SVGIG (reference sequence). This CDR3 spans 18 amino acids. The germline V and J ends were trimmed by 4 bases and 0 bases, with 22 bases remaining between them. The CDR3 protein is CAWTVKIQGIRSGNTIYF. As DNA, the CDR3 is TGTGCCTGGACCGTTAAAATACAAGGAATCCGCTCTGGAAACACCATATATTTT.

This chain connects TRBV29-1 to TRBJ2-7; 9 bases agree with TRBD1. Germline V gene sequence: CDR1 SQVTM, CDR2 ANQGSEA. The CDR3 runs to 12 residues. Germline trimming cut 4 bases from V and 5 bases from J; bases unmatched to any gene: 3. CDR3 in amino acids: CSVGTGVDEQYF. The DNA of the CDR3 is TGCAGCGTTGGGACAGGGGTTGACGAGCAGTACTTC.

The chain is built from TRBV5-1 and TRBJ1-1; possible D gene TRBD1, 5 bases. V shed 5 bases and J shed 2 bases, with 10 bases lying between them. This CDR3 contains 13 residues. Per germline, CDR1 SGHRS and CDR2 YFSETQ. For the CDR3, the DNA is TGCGCCAGCAGACAGGTCCTAAACACTGAAGCTTTCTTT. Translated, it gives CASRQVLNTEAFF.

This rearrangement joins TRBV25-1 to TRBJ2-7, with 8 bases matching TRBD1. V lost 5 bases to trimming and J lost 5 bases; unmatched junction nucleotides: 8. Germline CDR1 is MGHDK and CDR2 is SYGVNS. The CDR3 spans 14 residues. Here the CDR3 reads CASSKGQGADEQYF. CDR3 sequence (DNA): TGTGCCAGCAGTAAAGGACAGGGAGCCGACGAGCAGTACTTC.

CDR3 sequence (DNA): TGTGCCAGCTCACAACAGGGGGACTATGGCTACACCTTC. This gives the protein CASSQQGDYGYTF. J is TRBJ1-2 and V is TRBV18; 8 positions agree with TRBD1. Trimming took 4 bases from V and 3 from J; bases not matched to a gene: 1. The CDR3 sequence is 13 residues long. The germline V gene has CDR1 KGHSH and CDR2 LQKENI.

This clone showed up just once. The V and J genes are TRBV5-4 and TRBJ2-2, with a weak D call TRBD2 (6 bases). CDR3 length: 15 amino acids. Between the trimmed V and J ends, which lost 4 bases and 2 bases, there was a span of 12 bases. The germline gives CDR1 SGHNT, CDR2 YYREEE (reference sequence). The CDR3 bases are TGTGCCAGCAGCACTGGGACTCTAAACACCGGGGAGCTGTTTTTT. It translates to CASSTGTLNTGELFF.

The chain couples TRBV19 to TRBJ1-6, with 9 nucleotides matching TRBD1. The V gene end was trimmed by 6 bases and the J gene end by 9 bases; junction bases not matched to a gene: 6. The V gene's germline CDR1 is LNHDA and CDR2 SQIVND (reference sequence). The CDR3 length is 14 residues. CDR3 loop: CASRLKTGGSPLHF. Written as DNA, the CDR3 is TGTGCCAGTAGGCTTAAGACAGGGGGTTCACCCCTCCACTTT.

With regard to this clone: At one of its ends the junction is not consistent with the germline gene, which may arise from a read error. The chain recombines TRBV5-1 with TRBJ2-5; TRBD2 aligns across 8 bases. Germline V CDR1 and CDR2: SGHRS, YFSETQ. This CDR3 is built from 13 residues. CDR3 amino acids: CASSPGGAETQYF. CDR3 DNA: TGCGCCAGCAGCCCCGGGGGGGCAGAGACCCAATACTTC.

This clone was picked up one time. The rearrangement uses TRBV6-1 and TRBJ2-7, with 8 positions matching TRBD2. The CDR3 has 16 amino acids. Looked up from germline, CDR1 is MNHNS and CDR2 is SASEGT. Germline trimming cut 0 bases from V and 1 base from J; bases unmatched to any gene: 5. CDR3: CASSEAALAVSYEQYF. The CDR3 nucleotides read TGTGCCAGCAGTGAAGCGGCACTAGCGGTGTCCTACGAGCAGTACTTC.

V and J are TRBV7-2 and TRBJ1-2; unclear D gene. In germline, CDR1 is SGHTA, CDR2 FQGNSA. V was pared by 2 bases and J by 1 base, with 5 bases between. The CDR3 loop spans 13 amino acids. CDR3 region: CASSLQINYGYTF. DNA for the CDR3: TGTGCCAGCAGCTTACAGATTAACTATGGCTACACCTTC. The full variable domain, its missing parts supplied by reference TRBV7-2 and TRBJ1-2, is GAGVSQSPSNKVTEKGKDVELRCDPISGHTALYWYRQSLGQGLEFLIYFQGNSAPDKSGLPSDRFSAERTGGSVSTLTIQRTQQEDSAVYLCASSLQINYGYTFGSGTRLTVV.

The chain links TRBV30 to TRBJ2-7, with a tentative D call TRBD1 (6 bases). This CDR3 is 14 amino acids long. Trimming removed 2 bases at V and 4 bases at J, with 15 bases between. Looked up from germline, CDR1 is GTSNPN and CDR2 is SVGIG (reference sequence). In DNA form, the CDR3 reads TGTGCCTGGAGTTCTTCCGGGACAAAGTACGAGCAGTACTTC. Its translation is CAWSSSGTKYEQYF.

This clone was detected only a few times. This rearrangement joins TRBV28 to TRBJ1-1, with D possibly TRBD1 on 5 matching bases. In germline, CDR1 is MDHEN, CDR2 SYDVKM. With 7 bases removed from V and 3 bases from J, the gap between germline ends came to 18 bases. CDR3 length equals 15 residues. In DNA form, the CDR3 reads TGTGCCAGCAATAGGCTAAGACAGACCTACACTGAAGCTTTCTTT. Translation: CASNRLRQTYTEAFF.

Here the CDR3 DNA reads TGTGCCAGCAGCGCCCCACGGGACAGGAACACCGGGGAGCTGTTTTTT. Protein product: CASSAPRDRNTGELFF. The chain couples TRBV9 to TRBJ2-2, with 7 positions matching TRBD1. J was trimmed by 1 base and V by 3 bases; bases with no gene match: 6. Germline CDR1 reads SGDLS; CDR2 reads YYNGEE. This CDR3 contains 16 residues.

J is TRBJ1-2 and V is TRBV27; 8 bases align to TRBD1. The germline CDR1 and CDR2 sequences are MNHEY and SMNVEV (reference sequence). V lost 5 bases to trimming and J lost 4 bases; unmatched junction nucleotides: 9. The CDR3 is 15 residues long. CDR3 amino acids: CASSPTDRVTYGYTF. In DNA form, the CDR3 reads TGTGCCAGCAGTCCGACGGACAGGGTAACCTATGGCTACACCTTC.

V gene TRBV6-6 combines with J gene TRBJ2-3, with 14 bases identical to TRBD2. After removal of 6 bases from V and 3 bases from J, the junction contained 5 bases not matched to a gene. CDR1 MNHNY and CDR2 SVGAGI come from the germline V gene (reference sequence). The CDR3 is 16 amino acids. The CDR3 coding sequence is TGTGCCAGCAGGACCGGGACTAGCGGGAGAACAGATACGCAGTATTTT. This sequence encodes CASRTGTSGRTDTQYF.